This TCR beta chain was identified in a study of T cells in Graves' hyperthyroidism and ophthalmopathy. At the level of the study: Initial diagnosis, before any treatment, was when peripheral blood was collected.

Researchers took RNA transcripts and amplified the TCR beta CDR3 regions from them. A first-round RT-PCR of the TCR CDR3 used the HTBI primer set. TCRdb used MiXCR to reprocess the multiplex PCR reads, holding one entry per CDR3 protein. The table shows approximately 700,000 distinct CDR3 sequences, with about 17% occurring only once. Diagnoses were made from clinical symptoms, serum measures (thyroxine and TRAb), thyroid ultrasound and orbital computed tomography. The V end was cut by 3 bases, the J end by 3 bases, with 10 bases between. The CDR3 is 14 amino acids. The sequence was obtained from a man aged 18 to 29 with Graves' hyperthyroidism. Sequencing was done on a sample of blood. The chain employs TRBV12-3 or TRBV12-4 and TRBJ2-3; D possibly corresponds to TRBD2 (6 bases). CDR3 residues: CASSLRETTDTQYF. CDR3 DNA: TGTGCCAGCAGTTTGCGGGAAACTACAGATACGCAGTATTTT.